This T cell receptor beta chain was captured by sequencing in a study of shared clonotypes between healthy human individuals (dated by TCRdb to about 2020). Some background on the complete study: A few men and two women, aged 18 to 49 years, made up the cohort. To estimate repertoire size and how much clonotype sharing occurs between individuals, the study deeply sequenced the blood TCR repertoires of five healthy adults. To increase sequencing depth and limit assay-specific biases, different laboratories used diverse techniques to prepare libraries and sequence TCR repertoires. Leukapheresis yielded between about 0.94 and 9 billion PBMCs per donor.

Counted from cysteine to phenylalanine, this CDR3 has 15 amino acids. The CDR3 DNA has 45 bases and is translated from base 1. CDR1 and CDR2, per the germline V gene, are KGHSH and LQKENI. Trimming accounts for 0 bases at V and 1 base at J, while the number of junction bases matched to no gene is 2. The donors were healthy, HIV-negative adults with no recently reported acute infections or vaccinations. Every donor was a Caucasian adult living in Nashville, Tennessee, USA. For unsorted samples, 80 million to 100 million PBMCs were counted, and genomic DNA was extracted using the QIAamp DNA Blood Mini kit. After blood collection by leukapheresis, PBMCs were isolated using Ficoll-Histopaque density gradient centrifugation and then cryopreserved in the vapor phase of liquid nitrogen. This clone was counted a few times. What this receptor recognizes is not known. No base quality information exists; no much larger clone differs at one position.

The full study reports these points: Sampling was limited to blood, and TCR repertoires in tissue likely differ from TCR repertoires in blood. The small number of donors limited the genetic and exposure-history diversity represented. Pairwise subsampling led to the expectation that sequencing depth would affect the degree of clonotype sharing among donors.

TCR CDR3 regions were amplified from genomic DNA by multiplex PCR using the deep immunoSEQ assay. Extracted genomic DNA from each cell subset was spread evenly across all wells of several immunoSEQ 96-well plates, with each plate serving as a replicate. For unsorted PBMC, each replicate PCR was loaded with about 270 ng genomic DNA, equivalent to approximately 33,000 T cell genomes. Unsorted PBMC genomic DNA was sequenced across ten immunoSEQ deep assay plates. The purified libraries were quantified using a Qubit 3.0 fluorometer, sized with a Bioanalyzer 2100, and then quantified again using the KAPA Library Quantification kit. Each immunoSEQ 96-well plate was sequenced on its own single-read 150-cycle Illumina NextSeq 550 flow cell. As for the authors' bioinformatics: Because the immunoSEQ output held only junctional sequences and lacked quality scores, the filtering could not match the filtering applied to full-length reads. Sequences were annotated with PyIR, a Python wrapper for IgBLAST v1.9, and V/J genes and CDR3 were assigned using IMGT germline references. Any read was removed if the V/J assignment was weak (E-value above 1e-6), the CDR3 was missing, or the read contained stop codons, out-of-frame junctions, or ambiguous translated residues. V3J clonotypes were defined as sequences sharing an identical inferred V gene, J gene, and CDR3 amino acid sequence. Percentage overlap between repertoires was computed as shared unique clonotypes divided by the size of the smaller repertoire. Richness of each repertoire was evaluated using RTK rarefaction, the Chao1 estimator, and Recon v2.1 estimates of unobserved clonotypes. TCRdb holds this immuneACCESS table with in-frame rearrangements only. Some clones are missing; in checked studies, unresolved V genes explain under half, and the rest has no known cause. V, J and clone size derive from that table, while D and trimming were established from the DNA sequence. In all, the sample holds about 490,000 clones, and 79% of those were seen once. The ten largest clonotypes hold around 12% of the sample.

Sequences were obtained from PBMCs. The TCR sequence derives from a woman aged 40 to 55 in good health. Some clones in this sample may be carry-over from other donors' samples. The rearranged chain carries TRBV18 and TRBJ1-1, with 7 junctional bases fitting TRBD1. The sequenced DNA: TGTGCCAGCTCACCACCGGACAGGAGGAACACTGAAGCTTTCTTT. It codes for CASSPPDRRNTEAFF. With all but the CDR3 taken from the reference TRBV18 and TRBJ1-1 genes, the full variable domain is: NAGVMQNPRHLVRRRGQEARLRCSPMKGHSHVYWYRQLPEEGLKFMVYLQKENIIDESGMPKERFSAEFPKEGPSILRIQQVVRGDSAAYFCASSPPDRRNTEAFFGQGTRLTVV.